The entry that follows covers one TCR beta chain sequence. The source of the sample is a study of OX40 agonist ivuxolimab in advanced cancers. About the research overall: Ivuxolimab, an agonist antibody against OX40 (CD134), was given to patients.

Produced via immunoSEQ multiplex PCR; TCRdb's table is partial and in-frame only. The sample consists of some 55,000 clones, roughly 92% of them appearing once. The CDR3 spans 11 residues. In germline, CDR1 is MDHEN, CDR2 SYDVKM. The sample was CD4+ or CD8+ T cells sorted from blood, taken in a trial of the OX40 agonist ivuxolimab. This rearrangement joins TRBV28 to TRBJ2-1, with D maybe TRBD1 (5 bases). This TCR was sampled from an adult with an advanced solid tumor such as melanoma, head and neck, liver or kidney cancer. CDR3 loop: CGVLGPNEQFF. DNA of the CDR3: TGTGGAGTCCTGGGGCCCAATGAGCAGTTCTTC.